Here is one T cell receptor (beta chain) with its context. CDR3 length equals 17 residues. Trimming took 5 bases from V and 4 from J; bases not matched to a gene: 9. Germline V lookup: CDR1 MNHEY, CDR2 SVGEGT. As handled by the study authors: Reference gene primer amplification yielded estimated nucleated cell counts. TCRdb keeps only in-frame clones here, not all; method: immunoSEQ multiplex PCR. The V and J calls and the clone size are those of that table, but D and trimming were determined from the DNA. The top ten clones hold roughly 9.8% of a sample with under 250,000 clones, roughly 80% of them seen once. This specimen comes from a study of blood T cell repertoires in COVID-19. Study background: The United States, Italy and Spain supplied acute and convalescent COVID-19 samples. Sources were T cells, B-cell-depleted T cells, or PBMCs; the material itself was cDNA or gDNA.

Material for sequencing was peripheral blood. The receptor was derived from a man at least 80 years old with acute or convalescent COVID-19. The V gene is TRBV6-2 or TRBV6-3, the J gene TRBJ2-6; 9 bases align to TRBD1. The CDR3 spells CASSSRDRVPGANVLTF. The CDR3 DNA reads TGTGCCAGCAGTAGCCGGGACAGGGTCCCCGGGGCCAACGTCCTGACTTTC.